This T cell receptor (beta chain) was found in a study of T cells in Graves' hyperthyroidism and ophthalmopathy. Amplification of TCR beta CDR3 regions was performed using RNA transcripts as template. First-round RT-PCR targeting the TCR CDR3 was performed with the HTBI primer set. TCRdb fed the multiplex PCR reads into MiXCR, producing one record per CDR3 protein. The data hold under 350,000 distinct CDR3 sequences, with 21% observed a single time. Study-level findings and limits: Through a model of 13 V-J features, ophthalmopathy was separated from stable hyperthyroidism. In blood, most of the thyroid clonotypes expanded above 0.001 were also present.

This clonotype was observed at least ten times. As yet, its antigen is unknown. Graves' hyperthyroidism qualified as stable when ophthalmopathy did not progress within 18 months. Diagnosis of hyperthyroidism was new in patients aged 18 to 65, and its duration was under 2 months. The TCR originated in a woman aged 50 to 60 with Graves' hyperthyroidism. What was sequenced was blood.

The DNA of the CDR3 is TGCGCCAGCAGCCCAATGACCGTAGGGGCGAACACTGAAGCTTTCTTT. Its protein is CASSPMTVGANTEAFF. The chain combines TRBV5-1 with TRBJ1-1; tentative D call: TRBD1 (5 bases). This CDR3 has 16 residues. V was pared by 4 bases and J by 1 base, with 17 bases between. Germline V gene data show CDR1 as SGHRS and CDR2 as YFSETQ.